This T cell receptor (beta chain) was recorded in a study of identical twins. Points from the study as a whole: Within cord blood, abundant beta clonotypes carried fewer insertions, but memory repertoires showed no such trend.

The V and J ends lost 3 bases and 3 bases respectively, with 18 bases between them. CDR1 and CDR2 from the germline V gene are LGHDT and YNNKEL (reference sequence). The CDR3 length is 16 residues. Notes on this clonotype: Its matching antigen is unknown.

A universal primer site was added by template switching, and unique molecular identifiers were carried by the cDNA. TCRdb called the 5' RACE reads again in MiXCR, with one record for every CDR3 protein. Of about 700,000 distinct CDR3 sequences listed, about 9.4% are singletons. These data were likewise used in another study, on yellow fever vaccine responses in identical twins.

The clonotype comes from a woman aged 18-35 years in good health. Sequencing was done on a sample of PBMCs. The chain employs TRBV3-1 and TRBJ2-7, with D maybe TRBD1 (6 bases). CDR3 nucleotide sequence: TGTGCCAGCAGCCATCGCAGACAGGCTGGACTCTACGAGCAGTACTTC. Residues: CASSHRRQAGLYEQYF.